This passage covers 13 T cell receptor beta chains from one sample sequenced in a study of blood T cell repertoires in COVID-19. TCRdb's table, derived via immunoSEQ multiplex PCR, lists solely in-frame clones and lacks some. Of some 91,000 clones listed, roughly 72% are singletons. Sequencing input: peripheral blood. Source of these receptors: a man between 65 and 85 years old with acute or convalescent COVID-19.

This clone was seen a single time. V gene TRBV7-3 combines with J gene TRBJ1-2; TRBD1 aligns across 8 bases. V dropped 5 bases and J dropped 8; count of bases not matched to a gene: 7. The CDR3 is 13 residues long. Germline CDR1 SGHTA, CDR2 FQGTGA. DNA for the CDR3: TGTGCCAGCAGCCTAGGGACAGGCGAAGGCTACACCTTC. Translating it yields CASSLGTGEGYTF.

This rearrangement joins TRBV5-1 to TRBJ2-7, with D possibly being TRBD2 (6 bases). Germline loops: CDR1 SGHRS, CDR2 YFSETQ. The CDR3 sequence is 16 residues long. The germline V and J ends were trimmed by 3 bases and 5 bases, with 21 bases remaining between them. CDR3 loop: CASSSLSGTGSHEQYF. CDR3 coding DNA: TGCGCCAGCAGCTCCTTATCCGGGACTGGTTCCCACGAGCAGTACTTC.

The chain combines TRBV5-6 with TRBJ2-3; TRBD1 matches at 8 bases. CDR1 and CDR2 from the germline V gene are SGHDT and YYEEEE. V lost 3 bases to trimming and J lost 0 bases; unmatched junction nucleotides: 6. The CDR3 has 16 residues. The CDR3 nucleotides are TGTGCCAGCAGCTCGACAGGGGTGTCTAGCACAGATACGCAGTATTTT. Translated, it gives CASSSTGVSSTDTQYF.

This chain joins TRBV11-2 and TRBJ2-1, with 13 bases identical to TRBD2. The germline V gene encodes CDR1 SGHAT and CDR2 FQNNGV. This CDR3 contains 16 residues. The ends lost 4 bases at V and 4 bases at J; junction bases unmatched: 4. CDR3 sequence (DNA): TGTGCCAGCAGCTACGGGACTAGCGGGAAGTACAATGAGCAGTTCTTC. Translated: CASSYGTSGKYNEQFF.

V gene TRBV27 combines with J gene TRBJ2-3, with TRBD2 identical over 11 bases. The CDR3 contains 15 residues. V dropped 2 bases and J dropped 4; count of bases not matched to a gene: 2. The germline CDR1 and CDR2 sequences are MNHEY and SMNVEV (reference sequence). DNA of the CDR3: TGTGCCAGCAGTTTAGTACTAGCGGGAGCAGATACGCAGTATTTT. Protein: CASSLVLAGADTQYF.

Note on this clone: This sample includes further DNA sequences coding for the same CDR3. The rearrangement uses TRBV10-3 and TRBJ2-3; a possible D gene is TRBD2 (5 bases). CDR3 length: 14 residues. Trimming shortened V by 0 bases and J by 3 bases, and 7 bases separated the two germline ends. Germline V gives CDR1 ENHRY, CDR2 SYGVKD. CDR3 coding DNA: TGTGCCATCAGTGAGTCTACTAGTACAGATACGCAGTATTTT. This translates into CAISESTSTDTQYF.

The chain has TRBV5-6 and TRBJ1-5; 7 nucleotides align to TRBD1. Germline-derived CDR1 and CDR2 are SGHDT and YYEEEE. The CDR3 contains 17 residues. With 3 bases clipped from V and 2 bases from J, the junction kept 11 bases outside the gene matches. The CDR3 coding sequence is TGTGCCAGCAGCTCCTACTTAAACAGGGGCGGCAATCAGCCCCAGCATTTT. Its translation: CASSSYLNRGGNQPQHF. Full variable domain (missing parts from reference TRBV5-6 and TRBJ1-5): DAGVTQSPTHLIKTRGQQVTLRCSPKSGHDTVSWYQQALGQGPQFIFQYYEEEERQRGNFPDRFSGHQFPNYSSELNVNALLLGDSALYLCASSSYLNRGGNQPQHFGDGTRLSIL.

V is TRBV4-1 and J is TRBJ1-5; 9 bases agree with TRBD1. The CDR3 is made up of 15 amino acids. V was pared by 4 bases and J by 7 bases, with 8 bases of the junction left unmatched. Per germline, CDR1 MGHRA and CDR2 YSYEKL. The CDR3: CASSLEDRGAQPQHF. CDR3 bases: TGCGCCAGCAGCCTAGAGGACAGGGGCGCACAGCCCCAGCATTTT.

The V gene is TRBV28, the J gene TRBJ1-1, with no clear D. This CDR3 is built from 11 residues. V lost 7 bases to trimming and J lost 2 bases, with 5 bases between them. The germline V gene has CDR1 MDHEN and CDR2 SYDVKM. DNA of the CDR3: TGTGCCAGCACGGTTAACACTGAAGCTTTCTTT. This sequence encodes CASTVNTEAFF.

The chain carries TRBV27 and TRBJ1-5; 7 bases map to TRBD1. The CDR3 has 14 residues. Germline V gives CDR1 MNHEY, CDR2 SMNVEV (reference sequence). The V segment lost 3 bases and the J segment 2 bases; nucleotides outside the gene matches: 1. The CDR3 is CASSLQGGNQPQHF. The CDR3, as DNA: TGTGCCAGCAGTTTGCAGGGGGGCAATCAGCCCCAGCATTTT.

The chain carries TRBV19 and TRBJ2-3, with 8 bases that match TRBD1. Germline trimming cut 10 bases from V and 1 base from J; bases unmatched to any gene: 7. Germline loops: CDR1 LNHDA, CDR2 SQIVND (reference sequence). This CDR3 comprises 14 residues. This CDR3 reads CATREGQGTDTQYF. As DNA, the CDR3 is TGTGCCACCCGAGAGGGACAGGGCACAGATACGCAGTATTTT.

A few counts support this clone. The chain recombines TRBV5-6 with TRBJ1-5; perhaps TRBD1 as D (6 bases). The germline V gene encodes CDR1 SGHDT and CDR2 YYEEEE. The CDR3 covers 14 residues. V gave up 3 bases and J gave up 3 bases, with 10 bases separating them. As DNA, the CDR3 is TGTGCCAGCAGCTCTACAGGGTTCAATCAGCCCCAGCATTTT. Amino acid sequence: CASSSTGFNQPQHF.

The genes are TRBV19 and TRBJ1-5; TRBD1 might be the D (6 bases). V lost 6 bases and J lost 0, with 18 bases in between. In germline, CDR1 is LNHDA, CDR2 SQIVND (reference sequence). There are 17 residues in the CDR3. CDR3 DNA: TGTGCCAGTAGCAACCCCGCAGGGACAACTAGCAATCAGCCCCAGCATTTT. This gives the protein CASSNPAGTTSNQPQHF. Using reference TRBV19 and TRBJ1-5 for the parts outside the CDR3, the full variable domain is DGGITQSPKYLFRKEGQNVTLSCEQNLNHDAMYWYRQDPGQGLRLIYYSQIVNDFQKGDIAEGYSVSREKKESFPLTVTSAQKNPTAFYLCASSNPAGTTSNQPQHFGDGTRLSIL.